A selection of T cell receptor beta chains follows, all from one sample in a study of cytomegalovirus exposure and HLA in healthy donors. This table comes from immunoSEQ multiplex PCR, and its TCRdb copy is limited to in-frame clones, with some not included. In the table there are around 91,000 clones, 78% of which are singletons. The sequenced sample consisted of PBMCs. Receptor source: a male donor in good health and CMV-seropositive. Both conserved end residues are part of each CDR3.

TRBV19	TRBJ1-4	CASSIDRDRSTNEKLFF
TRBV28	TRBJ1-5	CARGQPQHF
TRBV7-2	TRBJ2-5	CASSQTSEETQYF
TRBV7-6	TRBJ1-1	CASSSSGGTTEAFF
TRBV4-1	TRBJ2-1	CASSLLLPQGGDEQFF
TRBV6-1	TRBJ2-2	CASSAWTSFTGELFF
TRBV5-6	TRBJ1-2	CASSLPVPRGYTF
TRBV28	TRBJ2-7	CASSSGGLSYEQYF
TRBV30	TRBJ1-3	CAWMARSGNTIYF
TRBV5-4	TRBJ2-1	CASSSPSGENNEQFF
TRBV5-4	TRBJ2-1	CATEPGQGRPGEQFF
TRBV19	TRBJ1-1	CASSIPRGLNTEAFF
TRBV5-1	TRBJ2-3	CASRNVITSGSGDTQYF
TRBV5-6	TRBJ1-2	CASTSSGYGYTF
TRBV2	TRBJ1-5	CASRERGGPYSNQPQHF
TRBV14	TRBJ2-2	CASSWTGTQNTGELFF
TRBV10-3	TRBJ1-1	CAISGQQKSEAFF
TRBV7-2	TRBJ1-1	CASSPGTGGGTEAFF
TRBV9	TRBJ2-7	CASSRDPTVAYEQYF
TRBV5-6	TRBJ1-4	CASSLGEGATNEKLFF
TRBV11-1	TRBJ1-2	CASTPGQGVGYGYTF
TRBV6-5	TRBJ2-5	CASRGTGTFWETQYF
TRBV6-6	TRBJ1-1	CASSTAPLRTEAFF
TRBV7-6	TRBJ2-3	CASSLMIRERGTDTQYF
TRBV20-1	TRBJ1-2	CSARTGDGYTF
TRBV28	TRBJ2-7	CASSSPGTSGSYEQYF
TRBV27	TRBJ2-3	CASSFLPTTSASDTQYF
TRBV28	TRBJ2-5	CASSSSGTGLETQYF
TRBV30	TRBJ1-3	CAWTRDRVTGNAIYF
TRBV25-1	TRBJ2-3	CASSEGMTLADTQYF
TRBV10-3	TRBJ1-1	CAISETGGANTEAFF
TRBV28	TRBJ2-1	CASSSPTTGASSYNEQFF
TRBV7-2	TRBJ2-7	CASSLEWGRPYEQYF
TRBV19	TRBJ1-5	CASKIGGIRNQPQHF
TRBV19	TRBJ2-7	CASSIGSGGPYEQYF
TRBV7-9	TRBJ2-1	CASSQWDWYNEQFF
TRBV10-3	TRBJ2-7	CAISTADYEQYF
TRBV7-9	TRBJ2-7	CASSFQTYEQYF
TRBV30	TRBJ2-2	CAWSVYRWNPSTRTGELFF
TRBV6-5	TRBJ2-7	CASSYSRTLYEQYF
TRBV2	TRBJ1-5	CASSENRGVNQPQHF
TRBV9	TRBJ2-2	CASSLTGELFF
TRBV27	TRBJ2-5	CASSTLGETQYF
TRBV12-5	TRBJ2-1	CASGFAGGLNEQFF
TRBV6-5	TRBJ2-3	CASSFRGASTDTQYF
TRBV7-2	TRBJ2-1	CASSTSGRWANEQFF
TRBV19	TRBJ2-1	CASTRSGGREQFF
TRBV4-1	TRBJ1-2	CASSQTGTEANYGYTF
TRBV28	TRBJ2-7	CATDRVGYEQYF
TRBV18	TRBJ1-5	CASSGRDSNQPQHF
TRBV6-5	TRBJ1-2	CASFTTGVYGYTF
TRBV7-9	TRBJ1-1	CASSLSRGTEAFF
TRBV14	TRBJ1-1	CASSHSTALNTEAFF
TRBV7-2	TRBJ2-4	CASSLGLSDIQYF
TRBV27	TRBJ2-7	CASSLSAGYEQYF
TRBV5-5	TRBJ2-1	CASSLGGFYNEQFF
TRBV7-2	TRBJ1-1	CASRDRYTEAFF
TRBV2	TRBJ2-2	CATLRGTGELFF
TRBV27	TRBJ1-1	CASTPAQGTEAFF